This T cell receptor beta chain comes out of a study of T cell changes during pregnancy in multiple sclerosis. The protocol was immunoSEQ multiplex PCR, while the TCRdb copy is restricted to in-frame clones and leaves out a portion. In the table there are about 87,000 clones, around 93% of which are singletons. Germline V gene lookup returns CDR1 MNHEY and CDR2 SVGAGI. The CDR3 is 14 residues long. V was trimmed by 10 bases and J by 0 bases, leaving 16 bases between them. The TCR originated in a female donor in good health, enrolled as a control in a pregnancy study. The source material was peripheral blood, sampled in the third trimester of pregnancy. This chain links TRBV6-5 with TRBJ2-7; D is possibly TRBD1 (5 bases). The CDR3 coding sequence is TGTGCCACCGGTGGGGCGGCTTACTCCTACGAGCAGTACTTC. It encodes CATGGAAYSYEQYF.